Listed below are T cell receptor beta chains from one sample, sequenced in a study of shared clonotypes between healthy human individuals. Here immunoSEQ multiplex PCR was the method, and the copy in TCRdb shows in-frame clones only, minus some. This table holds a few hundred thousand clones, about nine tenths found once. Sequencing used memory CD8+ T cells sorted from blood. These receptors all come from a man aged 18 to 29 in good health. The CDR3 runs from the conserved cysteine through the conserved F or W.

V	J	CDR3
TRBV9	TRBJ2-5	CASSPRNQETQYF
TRBV2	TRBJ2-1	CASSVGTSGSIDNEQFF
TRBV7-3	TRBJ1-1	CASSTGGWDTEAFF
TRBV7-9	TRBJ2-1	CASSPRQGTSSYNEQFF
TRBV9	TRBJ1-6	CASSEYHNSPLHF
TRBV30	TRBJ1-2	CAWSYSTGGYTF
TRBV7-9	TRBJ2-2	CASSLAREWPGELFF
TRBV2	TRBJ2-7	CASNPGEGMPHEQYF
TRBV13	TRBJ2-2	CASSPRVGDGELFF
TRBV30	TRBJ2-1	CAWSGVWDNEQFF
TRBV10-3	TRBJ1-5	CAISESGAGGSSGNQPQHF
TRBV9	TRBJ2-5	CASSFPGGETQYF
TRBV29-1	TRBJ1-2	CSVEGGGLTLYGYTF
TRBV6-1	TRBJ2-2	CASSSGRGGELFF
TRBV30	TRBJ1-1	CAWTPSFTEAFF
TRBV5-6	TRBJ2-1	CASSQQGQRYNEQFF
TRBV10-2	TRBJ2-3	CATQGLVGTDTQYF
TRBV7-6	TRBJ2-1	CASSPITRQRGYNEQFF
TRBV30	TRBJ1-1	CAWTRDRGTLNTEAFF
TRBV5-1	TRBJ2-7	CASSLGPGEQYF
TRBV4-1	TRBJ1-2	CASSQEGGPYGYTF
TRBV10-2	TRBJ2-7	CASSWRLDEQYF
TRBV4-1	TRBJ1-1	CASSQRRGPTEAFF
TRBV7-8	TRBJ2-1	CASSSPLGLASRNEQFF
TRBV4-1	TRBJ1-6	CASSQASFLTQLSPLHF
TRBV27	TRBJ1-1	CASSLQGLHTEAFF
TRBV9	TRBJ2-2	CASSVLAGGLNTGELFF
TRBV11-2	TRBJ2-1	CASSRAGGLGNEQFF
TRBV13	TRBJ1-3	CASSLEGEGTGNTIYF
TRBV7-6	TRBJ1-5	CASSLSLGQPQHF
TRBV5-4	TRBJ2-1	CASSRGTSYNEQFF
TRBV7-9	TRBJ2-5	CASSHLSGQETQYF
TRBV5-6	TRBJ2-7	CASSLGTQGYEQYF
TRBV11-2	TRBJ1-1	CASLTGSIEAFF
TRBV25-1	TRBJ2-2	CASSPFGAGLNTGELFF